This TCR beta chain was recovered during a study of tumor-infiltrating lymphocytes in localized non-small cell lung cancer (dated by TCRdb to the early 2020s). The study in broad terms: Several histologies were represented in the cohort, which also included both smokers and never-smokers as well as patients whose samples were collected after neoadjuvant chemotherapy. The paired tumor versus uninvolved lung comparison of immunoSEQ T-cell fraction included 55 patients. The overall ICON cohort comprised more than 130 surgical patients with localized non-small cell lung cancer whose tumors were resected. Resected tumor tissue and uninvolved lung tissue described as non-adjacent to the tumor were contributed by each patient, with both tissues obtained from the same patient. TCR sequencing was one of several integrated assays, alongside flow cytometry, multiplex immunofluorescence, RNA-seq, exome sequencing and proteomics, applied to the same patients. Results and caveats for the whole study, not just this receptor: Because different pieces of the same tissue were used for different assays, technical variation could not be separated from intratumor heterogeneity. Consistent with immunofluorescence CD3 counts, TCRbeta sequencing supported greater T cell infiltration in tumors than in uninvolved lung tissue. Assay coverage varied across patients depending on available tissue quantity, so only a subset of the cohort had TCR sequencing. Recurrence-free survival showed no association with tumor T-cell fraction from TCR sequencing (p = 0.61). No difference in TCR-derived T-cell fraction was observed between the flow cytometry-defined immunotypes IM1 (good prognosis) and IM2 (poor prognosis).

According to the germline V gene, CDR1 reads SGHVS and CDR2 reads FNYEAQ. The junction carries 13 bases between V and J, which are trimmed by 1 base and 0 bases respectively. The CDR3 runs 17 residues from the cysteine to the phenylalanine. The entry retains the CDR3 DNA only, 51 bases that are in frame from base 1. ICON enrollment began in the first half of 2016, and the last patient was enrolled in late 2018. From a subcohort of some 76 patients, fresh tumor and matched uninvolved tissue were collected for in-depth immune analyses, including TCR sequencing. DNA isolated from bulk tissue, without cell sorting, was used for TCR sequencing. The T-cell fraction in tumor and uninvolved lung tissue was obtained from TCR sequencing using the immunoSEQ assay. Turning to the authors' computational methods: For survival analysis, patients were divided into high (upper tertile) and low (lower two tertiles) T-cell fraction groups, which were compared by log-rank test. Paired tumor versus uninvolved lung differences in T-cell fraction were tested with a signed-rank test. TCRdb stores this immuneACCESS table with in-frame sequences only. Part of the clones is absent; in the studies checked, under half of the shortfall reflects unresolved V genes, and no reason is known for the rest. That table is the source of V, J and clone size, and D and trimming were worked out from the DNA. The sample table records under 10,000 clones; roughly 70% of these occur just once. About 15% of the sample goes to the ten largest clones.

Note on this clone: No cognate antigen has been identified for it. There are no base qualities to consult, and no much larger clone falls within one base.

The V and J segments used are TRBV7-6 and TRBJ2-1; the D gene is not confidently resolved. Input material: lung tumor tissue. The sequence was obtained from a human donor with non-small cell lung cancer. Here is the DNA: TGTGCCAGCAGCTTAGAGGTATCTTCGAGCTCCTACAATGAGCAGTTCTTC. Translated, it gives CASSLEVSSSSYNEQFF. With the rest looked up from the reference TRBV7-6 and TRBJ2-1 genes rather than sequenced, the full variable domain is GAGVSQSPRYKVTKRGQDVALRCDPISGHVSLYWYRQALGQGPEFLTYFNYEAQQDKSGLPNDRFSAERPEGSISTLTIQRTEQRDSAMYRCASSLEVSSSSYNEQFFGPGTRLTVL.